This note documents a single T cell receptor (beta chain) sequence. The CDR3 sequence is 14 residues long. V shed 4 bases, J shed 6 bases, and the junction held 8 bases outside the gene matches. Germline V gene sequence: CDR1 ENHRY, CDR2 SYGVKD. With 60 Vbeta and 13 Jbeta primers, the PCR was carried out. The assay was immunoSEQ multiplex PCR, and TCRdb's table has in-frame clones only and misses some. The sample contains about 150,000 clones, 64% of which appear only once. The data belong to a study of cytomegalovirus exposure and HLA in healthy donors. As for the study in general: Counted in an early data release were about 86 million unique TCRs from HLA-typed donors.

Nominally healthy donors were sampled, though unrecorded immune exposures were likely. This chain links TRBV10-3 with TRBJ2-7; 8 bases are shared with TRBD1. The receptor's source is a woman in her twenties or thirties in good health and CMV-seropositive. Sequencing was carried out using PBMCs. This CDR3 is CAISGTDRDSEQYF. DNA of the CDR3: TGTGCCATCAGTGGGACGGACAGGGATTCCGAGCAGTACTTC.